The clone carrying this T cell receptor (beta chain) has a handful of counts. Antigen specificity is unknown. The sequenced template was cDNA made from the entire isolated RNA. Clones were read by immunoSEQ multiplex PCR, and TCRdb kept only the in-frame ones, dropping some. The sample includes 280,000 or so clones, approximately 15% of them seen just once. Trimming took 5 bases from V and 9 from J; bases not matched to a gene: 5. The germline gives CDR1 GTSNPN, CDR2 SVGIG (reference sequence). The CDR3 is 11 amino acids. These data originate in a study of beta chain features in type 1 diabetes. Whole-study results and caveats: More deletions and fewer insertions at VDJ junctions were seen in type 1 diabetes patients. When Type 1 diabetes patients were examined, their TCRB CDR3s proved moderately but significantly shorter in all four CD4+ subsets.

This receptor was identified in a man younger than 30 with type 1 diabetes. The sequenced sample consisted of naive CD4+ T cells from blood. This chain joins TRBV30 and TRBJ2-3; the match to TRBD2 covers 7 bases. CDR3 sequence (DNA): TGTGCCTGGCGGGGGGACGAGACGCAGTATTTT. This encodes CAWRGDETQYF.